One sample yielded the 20 T cell receptor beta chains listed below, sequenced in a study of beta chain features in type 1 diabetes. Notes on the study in general: For Type 1 diabetes patients, all four CD4+ subsets carried TCRB CDR3s that were moderately but significantly shorter.

The antigens of these receptors remain unknown. cDNA synthesis used the whole RNA isolate, giving expressed TCRB sequences. Libraries were prepared by immunoSEQ multiplex PCR; TCRdb keeps only in-frame clonotypes and omits some of them. In the table there are around 690,000 clones, about an eighth of which are singletons. Sequenced: naive CD4+ T cells from blood. The receptors come from a man aged 30 to 45 with type 1 diabetes.

The J gene is TRBJ2-6, the V gene TRBV7-8; D is undetermined. Germline CDR1 reads SGHVS; CDR2 reads FQNEAQ. The CDR3 runs to 17 residues. V lost 2 bases to trimming and J lost 0 bases, with 11 bases between them. CDR3 loop: CASSLPREASGANVLTF. CDR3 nucleotide sequence: TGTGCCAGCAGCTTACCACGAGAGGCCTCTGGGGCCAACGTCCTGACTTTC.

This chain links TRBV10-3 with TRBJ1-2; D not resolved. The germline V gene encodes CDR1 ENHRY and CDR2 SYGVKD. V was cut by 0 bases and J by 8 bases, with 19 bases left in between. The CDR3 sequence is 16 residues long. The CDR3, as DNA: TGTGCCATCAGTGAGTCGAGTGCCCTGCGCTCTAGCGGCTACACCTTC. This codes for CAISESSALRSSGYTF.

The chain links TRBV7-9 to TRBJ2-7; perhaps TRBD2 as D (5 bases). Germline lookup yields CDR1 SEHNR and CDR2 FQNEAQ (reference sequence). V lost 2 bases, J lost 7 bases, and 15 bases lay in between. The length of the CDR3 is 14 residues. For the CDR3, the DNA is TGTGCCAGCAGCTTACAAGCGATACCGGGGGAGCAGTACTTC. As protein: CASSLQAIPGEQYF.

This clone was seen a few times. The chain combines TRBV2 with TRBJ1-4; D is perhaps TRBD1 (6 bases). The CDR3 runs 15 residues. Trimming removed 4 bases at V and 2 bases at J, with 11 bases between. The germline V gene encodes CDR1 SNHLY and CDR2 FYNNEI. CDR3 nucleotides: TGTGCCAGCAGTGCCAGGGGCGCGACTAATGAAAAACTGTTTTTT. The encoded protein is CASSARGATNEKLFF.

The chain has TRBV13 and TRBJ2-7; 8 nucleotides agree with TRBD1. The CDR3 is 12 amino acids. The germline gives CDR1 PRHDT, CDR2 FYEKMQ (reference sequence). V lost 1 base, J lost 9 bases, and 2 bases stayed unmatched. This CDR3 reads CASSLADRGQYF. In nucleotides, the CDR3 is TGTGCCAGCAGCTTAGCAGACAGGGGGCAGTACTTC.

This chain's CDR3 is CASSFRQGNTEAFF. The CDR3 nucleotides read TGTGCCAGCAGCTTCCGACAGGGGAACACTGAAGCTTTCTTT. V gene TRBV5-6 combines with J gene TRBJ1-1; 7 bases align to TRBD1. Per the germline V gene, CDR1 is SGHDT and CDR2 is YYEEEE. The V gene end was trimmed by 2 bases and the J gene end by 1 base; junction bases not matched to a gene: 2. The CDR3 loop spans 14 amino acids.

In its sample, this clone was seen a few times. The chain is built from TRBV6-5 and TRBJ1-5, with TRBD1 matching 9 bases. There are 15 residues in the CDR3. From germline, CDR1 is MNHEY and CDR2 SVGAGI. Trimming removed 3 bases from V and 3 bases from J; junction bases left unmatched: 3. The CDR3 region is CASSYGTGNNQPQHF. The CDR3, as DNA: TGTGCCAGCAGTTATGGGACAGGGAACAATCAGCCCCAGCATTTT.

This clone has a handful of counts. The chain couples TRBV6-5 to TRBJ2-5; tentatively, D is TRBD1 (5 bases). V was cut by 2 bases and J by 4 bases, with 8 bases left in between. The CDR3 contains 13 residues. The germline CDR1 and CDR2 sequences are MNHEY and SVGAGI. The CDR3 here is CASSYGAAETQYF. The CDR3 nucleotides are TGTGCCAGCAGTTACGGGGCAGCAGAGACCCAGTACTTC.

The V and J genes are TRBV7-6 and TRBJ2-7; TRBD2 aligns across 9 bases. The CDR3 is made up of 16 amino acids. In germline, CDR1 is SGHVS, CDR2 FNYEAQ. V lost 0 bases and J lost 3; bases outside the gene matches: 6. CDR3 bases: TGTGCCAGCAGCTTAGCCCCTCCAGCGGGGGGCTACGAGCAGTACTTC. Protein sequence: CASSLAPPAGGYEQYF.

In regard to this clone: The sample has other DNA sequences that encode this CDR3 too. V gene TRBV7-2 combines with J gene TRBJ2-7, with TRBD1 matching over 10 bases. After removal of 2 bases from V and 4 bases from J, the junction contained 5 bases not matched to a gene. The CDR3 length is 15 residues. Germline V gene sequence: CDR1 SGHTA, CDR2 FQGNSA. CDR3 DNA sequence: TGTGCCAGCAGCTTAACCGGGACAGGGGATTACGAGCAGTACTTC. It is translated as CASSLTGTGDYEQYF.

This clone was detected only a few times. This chain uses TRBV15 with TRBJ2-2; maybe TRBD1 (6 bases). CDR1 is LNHNV, CDR2 YYDKDF, per germline (reference sequence). Trimming removed 2 bases at V and 2 bases at J, with 12 bases between. The CDR3 loop spans 16 amino acids. CDR3 residues: CATSRHSGVNTGELFF. CDR3 bases: TGTGCCACCAGCAGACATTCAGGGGTAAACACCGGGGAGCTGTTTTTT.

This clone was seen more than once but under ten times. This sequence joins TRBV9 and TRBJ2-6; D possibly corresponds to TRBD1 (5 bases). Trimming removed 4 bases at V and 0 bases at J, with 8 bases between. The CDR3 is made up of 15 amino acids. Germline V gene lookup returns CDR1 SGDLS and CDR2 YYNGEE. As DNA, the CDR3 is TGTGCCAGCAGCTTGGGGCCCTCTGGGGCCAACGTCCTGACTTTC. Translation: CASSLGPSGANVLTF.

The CDR3 region is CASSSTSGVRGGNEQFF. CDR3 nucleotide sequence: TGTGCCAGCAGCTCGACTAGCGGGGTACGAGGTGGCAATGAGCAGTTCTTC. The chain has TRBV9 and TRBJ2-1; 11 bases fit TRBD2. Looked up from germline, CDR1 is SGDLS and CDR2 is YYNGEE. Trimming at V came to 4 bases and at J to 6 bases, leaving 12 bases not matched to a gene. The CDR3 spans 17 residues.

The CDR3 spells CASSSLYRATNEKLFF. CDR3 nucleotides: TGTGCCAGCAGTTCCCTCTACAGGGCAACTAATGAAAAACTGTTTTTT. This rearrangement joins TRBV27 to TRBJ1-4, with a weak D call TRBD1 (6 bases). V shed 4 bases and J shed 0 bases, with 12 bases lying between them. The CDR3 runs 16 residues. Germline CDR1 reads MNHEY; CDR2 reads SMNVEV (reference sequence).

The chain joins TRBV5-1 to TRBJ2-3, with D possibly being TRBD2 (6 bases). The CDR3 is 11 amino acids. Looked up from germline, CDR1 is SGHRS and CDR2 is YFSETQ. V was pared by 3 bases and J by 10 bases, with 9 bases between. In DNA form, the CDR3 reads TGCGCCAGCAGCTCGGGGGACTCGCAGTATTTT. As protein: CASSSGDSQYF.

The chain recombines TRBV7-9 with TRBJ1-3; TRBD1 matches at 7 bases. CDR1 SEHNR and CDR2 FQNEAQ come from the germline V gene (reference sequence). With 7 bases clipped from V and 1 base from J, the junction kept 10 bases outside the gene matches. This CDR3 has 16 amino acids. The CDR3 nucleotides read TGTGCCAGCACGTCTATAGGGGGCGCGTCTGGAAACACCATATATTTT. It translates to CASTSIGGASGNTIYF.

In its sample, this clone was seen a few times. This chain uses TRBV5-6 with TRBJ1-4; 7 bases agree with TRBD1. Per germline, CDR1 SGHDT and CDR2 YYEEEE. The V gene end was trimmed by 4 bases and the J gene end by 6 bases; junction bases not matched to a gene: 6. This CDR3 comprises 14 residues. The CDR3 loop is CASSGTGEYEKLFF. DNA for the CDR3: TGTGCCAGCAGCGGAACAGGGGAGTATGAAAAACTGTTTTTT. The variable domain in full, with the rest retrieved from reference TRBV5-6 and TRBJ1-4, is DAGVTQSPTHLIKTRGQQVTLRCSPKSGHDTVSWYQQALGQGPQFIFQYYEEEERQRGNFPDRFSGHQFPNYSSELNVNALLLGDSALYLCASSGTGEYEKLFFGSGTQLSVL.

This chain connects TRBV4-3 to TRBJ1-2; D gene unclear. The CDR3 sequence is 17 residues long. Germline assignment: CDR1 LGHNA and CDR2 YSLEER. V was shortened by 0 bases and J by 4 bases, with 18 bases between the two germline ends. The CDR3 DNA reads TGCGCCAGCAGCCAAGATCTTCAGCGATCGAGCGTCTATGGCTACACCTTC. Translated: CASSQDLQRSSVYGYTF.

J is TRBJ1-2 and V is TRBV11-2, with D possibly TRBD1 on 6 matching bases. Trimming removed 5 bases at V and 6 bases at J, with 13 bases between. The CDR3 sequence is 13 residues long. Germline loops: CDR1 SGHAT, CDR2 FQNNGV. CDR3 in DNA: TGTGCCAGCAGCCCCAAGGGGGGAGATGGCTACACCTTC. This sequence encodes CASSPKGGDGYTF.

There are a few counts of this clone. This specimen includes other DNA sequences encoding the same CDR3. The chain uses TRBV30 and TRBJ1-5; 7 positions match TRBD1. Germline-derived CDR1 and CDR2 are GTSNPN and SVGIG (reference sequence). The CDR3 covers 13 residues. V lost 1 base and J lost 7; bases outside the gene matches: 4. CDR3 residues: CAWSGQGGQPQHF. CDR3 DNA: TGTGCCTGGAGTGGACAGGGTGGGCAGCCCCAGCATTTT. The variable domain in full, completed from reference TRBV30 and TRBJ1-5, reads SQTIHQWPATLVQPVGSPLSLECTVEGTSNPNLYWYRQAAGRGLQLLFYSVGIGQISSEVPQNLSASRPQDRQFILSSKKLLLSDSGFYLCAWSGQGGQPQHFGDGTRLSIL.